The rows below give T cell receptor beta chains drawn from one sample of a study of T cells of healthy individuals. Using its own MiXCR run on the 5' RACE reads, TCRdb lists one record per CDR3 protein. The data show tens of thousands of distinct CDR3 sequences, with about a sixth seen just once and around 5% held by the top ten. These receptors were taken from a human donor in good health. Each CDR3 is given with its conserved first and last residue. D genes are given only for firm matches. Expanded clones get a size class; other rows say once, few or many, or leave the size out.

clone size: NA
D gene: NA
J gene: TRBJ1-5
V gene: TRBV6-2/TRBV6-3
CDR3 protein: CASRNQRGNQPQHF
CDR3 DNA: TGTGCCAGCAGAAACCAAAGAGGCAATCAGCCCCAGCATTTT

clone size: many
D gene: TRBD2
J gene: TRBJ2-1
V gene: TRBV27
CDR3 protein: CASSSGLAGGNEQFF
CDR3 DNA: TGTGCCAGTAGCTCGGGACTAGCGGGGGGGAATGAGCAGTTCTTC

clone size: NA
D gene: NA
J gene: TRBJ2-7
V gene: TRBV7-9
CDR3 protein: CASSLSPVRDGTIPLSYEQYF
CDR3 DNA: TGTGCCAGCAGCTTAAGCCCCGTCAGAGACGGGACAATACCCCTATCCTACGAGCAGTACTTC

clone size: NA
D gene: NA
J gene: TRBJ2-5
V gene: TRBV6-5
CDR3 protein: CASSVTGGQETQYF
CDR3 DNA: TGTGCCAGCAGTGTAACCGGGGGCCAAGAGACCCAGTACTTC

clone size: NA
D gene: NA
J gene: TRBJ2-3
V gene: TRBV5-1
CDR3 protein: CASSLEASFFTDTQYF
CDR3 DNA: TGCGCCAGCAGCTTGGAGGCTAGTTTTTTCACAGATACGCAGTATTTT

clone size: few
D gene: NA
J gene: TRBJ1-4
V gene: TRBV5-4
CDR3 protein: CASSLPGNEKLFF
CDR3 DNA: TGTGCCAGCAGCTTGCCGGGAAATGAAAAACTGTTTTTT

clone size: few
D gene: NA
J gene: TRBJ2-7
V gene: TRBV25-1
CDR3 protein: CASSDSTYEQYF
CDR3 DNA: TGTGCCAGCAGTGATTCCACCTACGAGCAGTACTTC

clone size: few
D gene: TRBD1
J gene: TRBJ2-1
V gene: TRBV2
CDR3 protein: CASWEDRVNNEQFF
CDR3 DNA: TGTGCCAGCTGGGAGGACAGGGTTAACAATGAGCAGTTCTTC

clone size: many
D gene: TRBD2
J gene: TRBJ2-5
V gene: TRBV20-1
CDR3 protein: CSAHGRRGTQYF
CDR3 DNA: TGCAGTGCTCACGGGAGGAGGGGGACCCAGTACTTC

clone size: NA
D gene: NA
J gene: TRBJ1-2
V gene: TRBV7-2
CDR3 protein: CASSLATNYGYTF
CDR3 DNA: TGTGCCAGCAGCTTAGCGACTAACTATGGCTACACCTTC

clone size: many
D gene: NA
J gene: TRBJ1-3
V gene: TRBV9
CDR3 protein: CASSFTGTSSGNTIYF
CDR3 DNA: TGTGCCAGCAGCTTCACCGGGACAAGCTCTGGAAACACCATATATTTT

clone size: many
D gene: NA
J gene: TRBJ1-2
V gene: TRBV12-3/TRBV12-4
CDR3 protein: CASSPRGYPDGYTF
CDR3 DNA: TGTGCCAGCAGTCCCAGAGGTTACCCCGATGGCTACACCTTC

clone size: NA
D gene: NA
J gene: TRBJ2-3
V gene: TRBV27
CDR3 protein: CASSSSPDLTDTQYF
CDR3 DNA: TGTGCCAGCAGTTCCTCTCCGGATCTTACAGATACGCAGTATTTT

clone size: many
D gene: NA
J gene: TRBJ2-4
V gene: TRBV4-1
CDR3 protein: CASSQDQGIAKNIQYF
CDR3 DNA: TGCGCCAGCAGCCAAGATCAGGGTATAGCCAAAAACATTCAGTACTTC

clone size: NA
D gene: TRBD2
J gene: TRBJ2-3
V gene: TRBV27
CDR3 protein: CASGTGTSATDTQYF
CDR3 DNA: TGTGCCAGCGGTACCGGGACTAGCGCCACAGATACGCAGTATTTT

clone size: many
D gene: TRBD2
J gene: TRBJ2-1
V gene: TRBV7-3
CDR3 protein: CASSLLAGGGNEQFF
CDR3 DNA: TGTGCCAGCAGCTTACTAGCGGGAGGGGGGAATGAGCAGTTCTTC

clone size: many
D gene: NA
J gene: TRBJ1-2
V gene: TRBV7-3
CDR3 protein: CASSSQGGRVQGYTF
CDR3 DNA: TGTGCCAGCAGCTCCCAGGGAGGCAGAGTCCAGGGCTACACCTTC

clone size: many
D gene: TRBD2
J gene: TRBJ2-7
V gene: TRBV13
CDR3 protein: CASSLWTSGATYEQYF
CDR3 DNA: TGTGCCAGCAGCCTTTGGACTAGCGGGGCAACCTACGAGCAGTACTTC

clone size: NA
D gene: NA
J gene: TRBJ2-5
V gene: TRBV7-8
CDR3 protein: CASSLRKGETQYF
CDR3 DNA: TGTGCCAGCAGCTTACGGAAAGGAGAGACCCAGTACTTC

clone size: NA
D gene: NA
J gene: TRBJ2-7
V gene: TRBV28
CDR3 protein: CASRIGPSYEQYF
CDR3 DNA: TGTGCCAGCAGGATAGGGCCCTCCTACGAGCAGTACTTC

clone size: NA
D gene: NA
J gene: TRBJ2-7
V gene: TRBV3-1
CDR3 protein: CASSQVSSGREQYF
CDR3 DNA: TGTGCCAGCAGCCAAGTGTCCTCGGGGCGTGAGCAGTACTTC

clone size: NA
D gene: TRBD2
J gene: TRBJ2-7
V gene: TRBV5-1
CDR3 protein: CASSWTSGYEQYF
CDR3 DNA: TGCGCCAGCAGCTGGACTAGCGGGTACGAGCAGTACTTC

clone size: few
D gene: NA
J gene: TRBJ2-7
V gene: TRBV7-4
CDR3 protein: CASSLEAPRGSDEQYF
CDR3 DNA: TGTGCCAGCAGCTTAGAGGCCCCCCGGGGGAGTGACGAGCAGTACTTC

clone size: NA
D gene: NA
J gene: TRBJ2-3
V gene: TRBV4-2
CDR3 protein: CASRTGTQTDTQYF
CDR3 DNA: TGTGCCAGCAGGACCGGGACTCAAACAGATACGCAGTATTTT

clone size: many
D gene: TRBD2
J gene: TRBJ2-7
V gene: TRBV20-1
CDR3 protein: CSAEAAGGPDHEQYF
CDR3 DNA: TGCAGTGCTGAGGCTGCGGGAGGGCCGGACCACGAGCAGTACTTC

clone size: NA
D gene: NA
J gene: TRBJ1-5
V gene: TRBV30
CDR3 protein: CAWSAGIGNQPQHF
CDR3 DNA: TGTGCCTGGAGTGCCGGGATCGGCAATCAGCCCCAGCATTTT

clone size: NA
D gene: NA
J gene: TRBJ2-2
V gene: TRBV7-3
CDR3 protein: CASSLRPGAGELFF
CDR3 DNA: TGTGCCAGCAGCTTAAGGCCAGGGGCCGGGGAGCTGTTTTTT

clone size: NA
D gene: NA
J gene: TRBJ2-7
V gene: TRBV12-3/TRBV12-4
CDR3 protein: CASSLTSPLEQYF
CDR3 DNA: TGTGCCAGCAGTTTAACCAGCCCCCTGGAGCAGTACTTC

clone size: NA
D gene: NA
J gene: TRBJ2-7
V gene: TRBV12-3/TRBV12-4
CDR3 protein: CASSKGYEQYF
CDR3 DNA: TGTGCCAGCTCCAAGGGCTACGAGCAGTACTTC

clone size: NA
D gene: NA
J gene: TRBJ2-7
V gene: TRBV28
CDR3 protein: CASIGGAYEQYF
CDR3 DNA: TGTGCCAGCATTGGGGGAGCCTACGAGCAGTACTTC

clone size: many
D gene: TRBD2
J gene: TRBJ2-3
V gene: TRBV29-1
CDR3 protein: CSGLGSGVSTDTQYF
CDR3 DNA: TGCAGCGGCCTCGGTAGCGGGGTGTCCACAGATACGCAGTATTTT

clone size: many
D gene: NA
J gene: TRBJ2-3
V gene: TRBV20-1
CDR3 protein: CSAGALDTSTDTQYF
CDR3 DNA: TGCAGTGCTGGTGCTCTAGACACTAGCACAGATACGCAGTATTTT

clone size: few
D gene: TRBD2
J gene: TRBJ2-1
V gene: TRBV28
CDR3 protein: CASSHPSGGAGEQFF
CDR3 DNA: TGTGCCAGCAGTCACCCTAGCGGGGGGGCGGGTGAGCAGTTCTTC

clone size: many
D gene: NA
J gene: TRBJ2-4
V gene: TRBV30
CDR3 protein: CAWSGGRKAKNIQYF
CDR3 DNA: TGTGCCTGGAGTGGGGGCAGGAAAGCCAAAAACATTCAGTACTTC

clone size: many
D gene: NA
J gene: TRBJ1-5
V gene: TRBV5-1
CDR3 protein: CASSLSSGVAQPQHF
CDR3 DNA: TGCGCCAGCAGCTTGTCTTCGGGGGTGGCTCAGCCCCAGCATTTT

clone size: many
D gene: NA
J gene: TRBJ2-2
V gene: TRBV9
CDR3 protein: CASSALQAKTGELFF
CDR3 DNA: TGTGCCAGCAGCGCGTTGCAGGCGAAGACCGGGGAGCTGTTTTTT

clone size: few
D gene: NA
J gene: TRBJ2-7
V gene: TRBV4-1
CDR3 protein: CASSRIYRTMGSYEQYF
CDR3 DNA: TGCGCCAGCAGCCGAATCTACCGGACAATGGGCTCCTACGAGCAGTACTTC

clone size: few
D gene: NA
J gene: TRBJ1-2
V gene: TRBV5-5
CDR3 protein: CASSPLKWGPNYGYTF
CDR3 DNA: TGTGCCAGCAGCCCGCTTAAATGGGGGCCTAACTATGGCTACACCTTC

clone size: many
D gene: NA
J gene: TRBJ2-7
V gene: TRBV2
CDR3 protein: CASSTGFPPSYEQYF
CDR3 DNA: TGTGCCAGCAGTACAGGGTTTCCGCCCTCCTACGAGCAGTACTTC

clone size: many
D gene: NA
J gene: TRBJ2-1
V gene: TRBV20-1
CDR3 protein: CSARGRANEQFF
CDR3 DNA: TGCAGTGCTAGAGGCAGGGCAAATGAGCAGTTCTTC

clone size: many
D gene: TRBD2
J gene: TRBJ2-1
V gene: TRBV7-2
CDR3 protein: CASSLRETSVYNEQFF
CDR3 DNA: TGTGCCAGCAGCTTAAGGGAGACTAGCGTTTACAATGAGCAGTTCTTC

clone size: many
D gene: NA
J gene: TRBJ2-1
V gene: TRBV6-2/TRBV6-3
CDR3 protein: CAGNPTGSRNEQFF
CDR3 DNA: TGTGCCGGCAACCCGACCGGGAGTCGGAATGAGCAGTTCTTC

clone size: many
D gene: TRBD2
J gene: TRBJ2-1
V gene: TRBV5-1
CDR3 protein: CASSRGGGIYNEQFF
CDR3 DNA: TGCGCCAGCAGCCGGGGGGGCGGAATATACAATGAGCAGTTCTTC

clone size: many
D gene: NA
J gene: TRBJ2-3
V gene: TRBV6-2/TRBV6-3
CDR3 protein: CASSPTEDTQYF
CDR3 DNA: TGTGCCAGCAGTCCTACCGAGGATACGCAGTATTTT

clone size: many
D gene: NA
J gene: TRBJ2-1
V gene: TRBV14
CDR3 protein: CASSPQGNEQFF
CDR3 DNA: TGTGCCAGCAGCCCTCAGGGGAATGAGCAGTTCTTC